This section outlines one T cell receptor beta chain sequence together with its context. The antigen is not known. V was trimmed by 6 bases and J by 6 bases, leaving 11 bases between them. The CDR3 consists of 13 residues. With listed TCR primers and previously described methods, bulk TCR libraries were prepared. TCRdb independently ran MiXCR on the PCR reads; one entry per CDR3 protein. The sample has over 550,000 distinct CDR3 sequences; about 25% are singletons. For naive CD8 T cells, sorting used the CD8+CD4-CCR7+CD45RA+ phenotype. The sample belongs to a study of molecular identifiers for immune sequencing clone quantification. Notes on the study in general: Clones with over 20 RNA copies captured over 98% of effector molecules but under 1% of naive ones.

V usage is TRBV12-3 or TRBV12-4 and J usage is TRBJ2-2; tentatively, D is TRBD1 or TRBD2 (5 bases each). Sequenced sample: naive CD8+ T cells from blood, with Jurkat cell RNA spiked in. The subset denotes: FACS-sorted CD8+CD4-CCR7+CD45RA+ naive T cells. The source is a human donor in good health. Some libraries in this study had Jurkat cell RNA spiked in. CDR3 sequence: CASSDPGPGELFF. CDR3 nucleotides: TGTGCCAGCAGCGATCCGGGGCCCGGGGAGCTGTTTTTT.